This T cell receptor (beta chain) was sequenced for a study of T-cell memory formation after mild COVID-19. Across the study: TCR clusters were mostly confined to one donor each.

Libraries for TCRalpha and TCRbeta carried sample barcodes and unique molecular identifiers via 5'RACE. TCRdb reprocessed the 5' RACE reads with MiXCR, giving one entry per CDR3 protein. The table includes about 200,000 distinct CDR3 sequences, 16% detected once. This CDR3 region has 14 residues. Trimming removed 3 bases at V and 5 bases at J, with 11 bases between. CDR1 is GTSNPN, CDR2 SVGIG, per germline (reference sequence). General study findings and limits: Contracting CD4+ clones sat mainly in CM and EM; CD8+ in EMRA. Within pre-infection memory, some responding clones were found, suggesting cross-reactive memory joined.

Regarding this clonotype: What it binds is not known.

This rearrangement joins TRBV30 to TRBJ1-6; D uncertain. The TCR was taken from an adult woman who had mild COVID-19 (a few samples of this study predate the infection). Cell type and time point are not known. Sequenced: PBMCs or a T cell subset sorted from them (not recorded which). CDR3 DNA: TGTGCCTGGAGAGCCGGCCTTCATAATTCACCCCTCCACTTT. Its protein is CAWRAGLHNSPLHF.